The 27 T cell receptor beta chains below come from one sample, sequenced in a study of beta chain features in type 1 diabetes. Study results and limitations: A moderate, significant TCRB CDR3 shortening appeared in type 1 diabetes across four CD4+ subsets.

The entirety of the isolated RNA underwent reverse transcription, so expressed TCRB transcripts were sequenced. Only in-frame clones appear in the TCRdb table, and some are missing; sequencing was by immunoSEQ multiplex PCR. The sample carries hundreds of thousands of clones, over 12% recorded once. Their recognized antigens are unknown. Input material: naive CD4+ T cells from blood. Receptors originate from a man aged 18 to 29 with type 1 diabetes.

With respect to this clone: The sample has other DNA sequences that encode this CDR3 too. The V gene is TRBV5-1, the J gene TRBJ2-7; possibly TRBD1 or TRBD2 for D (5 bases each). Trimming pared 1 base from V and 0 bases from J, leaving 8 bases between. Per the germline V gene, CDR1 is SGHRS and CDR2 is YFSETQ. The CDR3 consists of 14 residues. The CDR3 region is CASSLSGSSYEQYF. DNA for the CDR3: TGCGCCAGCAGCTTGTCAGGGAGCTCCTACGAGCAGTACTTC.

This chain joins TRBV4-1 and TRBJ2-7; tentative D call: TRBD1 (6 bases). Germline assignment: CDR1 MGHRA and CDR2 YSYEKL. Deletions cut 1 base from V and 2 bases from J, with 18 bases between. The CDR3 extends over 17 amino acids. The CDR3 DNA follows: TGCGCCAGCAGCCAAGGCGAAGGACAGCGCCGGCCCTACGAGCAGTACTTC. It translates to CASSQGEGQRRPYEQYF.

The V and J genes are TRBV29-1 and TRBJ1-2, with D possibly matching TRBD1 (5 bases). Germline V gene lookup returns CDR1 SQVTM and CDR2 ANQGSEA. The germline V and J ends were trimmed by 4 bases and 5 bases, with 14 bases remaining between them. CDR3 length equals 13 residues. The CDR3 loop reads CSVVVDNSYGYTF. The CDR3 DNA is TGCAGCGTTGTAGTGGACAACTCGTATGGCTACACCTTC. Full variable domain (missing parts from reference TRBV29-1 and TRBJ1-2): SAVISQKPSRDICQRGTSLTIQCQVDSQVTMMFWYRQQPGQSLTLIATANQGSEATYESGFVIDKFPISRPNLTFSTLTVSNMSPEDSSIYLCSVVVDNSYGYTFGSGTRLTVV.

The chain combines TRBV30 with TRBJ2-1; 13 bases align to TRBD2. The CDR3 sequence is 11 residues long. Per germline, CDR1 GTSNPN and CDR2 SVGIG (reference sequence). The junction had 4 bases not matched to a gene; V was cut back by 8 bases and J by 12 bases. The CDR3 here is CAKGLAGSQFF. The CDR3 region has the DNA TGTGCCAAGGGACTAGCGGGATCGCAGTTCTTC. The full variable domain, rest sourced from reference TRBV30 and TRBJ2-1, is SQTIHQWPATLVQPVGSPLSLECTVEGTSNPNLYWYRQAAGRGLQLLFYSVGIGQISSEVPQNLSASRPQDRQFILSSKKLLLSDSGFYLCAKGLAGSQFFGPGTRLTVL.

This chain connects TRBV4-3 to TRBJ1-6; D is ambiguous. V was pared by 0 bases and J by 9 bases, with 9 bases between. CDR1 LGHNA and CDR2 YSLEER come from the germline V gene. This CDR3 has 14 residues. CDR3 amino acids: CASSQEGLGSPLHF. CDR3 DNA sequence: TGCGCCAGCAGCCAAGAAGGGTTGGGTTCACCCCTCCACTTT.

This clone was observed a handful of times. The identical CDR3 is also encoded by other nucleotide sequences in the sample. The chain links TRBV18 to TRBJ1-1; no firm D call. The CDR3 is 13 residues long. CDR1 KGHSH and CDR2 LQKENI come from the germline V gene. The germline V and J ends were trimmed by 2 bases and 1 base, with 5 bases remaining between them. In DNA form, the CDR3 reads TGTGCCAGCTCACCAGGGCAGAACACTGAAGCTTTCTTT. Protein: CASSPGQNTEAFF.

This clone has more than one count but fewer than ten. The rearrangement joins TRBV7-2 to TRBJ2-7; D remains unclear. V was shortened by 3 bases and J by 9 bases, with 9 bases between the two germline ends. CDR3 size: 11 residues. Looked up from germline, CDR1 is SGHTA and CDR2 is FQGNSA. The CDR3 loop is CASSLELRQYF. As DNA, the CDR3 is TGTGCCAGCAGCTTGGAACTGAGGCAGTACTTC. Full variable domain (outside the CDR3, taken from reference TRBV7-2 and TRBJ2-7): GAGVSQSPSNKVTEKGKDVELRCDPISGHTALYWYRQSLGQGLEFLIYFQGNSAPDKSGLPSDRFSAERTGGSVSTLTIQRTQQEDSAVYLCASSLELRQYFGPGTRLTVT.

This chain connects TRBV6-5 to TRBJ2-3; tentatively, D is TRBD2 (5 bases). The germline V gene encodes CDR1 MNHEY and CDR2 SVGAGI. Trimming took off 2 bases at V and 4 bases at J, with 13 bases between the two ends. The CDR3 extends over 15 amino acids. The CDR3 sequence is CASSYSIGEPDTQYF. DNA of the CDR3: TGTGCCAGCAGTTACAGTATCGGGGAACCAGATACGCAGTATTTT.

This chain connects TRBV28 to TRBJ1-2; D remains ambiguous. V was shortened by 3 bases and J by 0 bases, with 11 bases between the two germline ends. Per germline, CDR1 MDHEN and CDR2 SYDVKM. The CDR3 has 15 amino acids. The CDR3 loop reads CASSLAPVANYGYTF. In DNA form, the CDR3 reads TGTGCCAGCAGTTTGGCCCCTGTGGCTAACTATGGCTACACCTTC.

This clone has more than one count but fewer than ten. The chain couples TRBV30 to TRBJ2-1; 10 positions match TRBD2. The ends lost 4 bases at V and 4 bases at J; junction bases unmatched: 4. CDR1 is GTSNPN, CDR2 SVGIG, per germline (reference sequence). This CDR3 spans 14 amino acids. This CDR3 reads CAWISGGLYNEQFF. The CDR3 region has the DNA TGTGCCTGGATTAGCGGGGGGCTTTACAATGAGCAGTTCTTC.

This clone appeared a few times. V and J are TRBV7-9 and TRBJ1-3; D gene uncertain. This CDR3 contains 14 residues. V lost 4 bases to trimming and J lost 3 bases, with 10 bases between them. Looked up from germline, CDR1 is SEHNR and CDR2 is FQNEAQ (reference sequence). CDR3 loop: CASSSRGFGNTIYF. CDR3 sequence (DNA): TGTGCCAGCAGCTCACGGGGTTTTGGAAACACCATATATTTT.

The rearrangement uses TRBV6-5 and TRBJ1-4, with TRBD1 matching 7 bases. CDR1 is MNHEY and CDR2 is SVGAGI in the germline V gene. CDR3 length: 15 amino acids. Trimming at V came to 4 bases and at J to 7 bases, leaving 9 bases not matched to a gene. CDR3 sequence: CASSSTGARGEKLFF. CDR3 DNA: TGTGCCAGCAGTTCTACAGGGGCCCGAGGTGAAAAACTGTTTTTT.

The genes are TRBV30 and TRBJ2-6; 7 bases agree with TRBD1. The CDR3 sequence is 18 residues long. J lost 4 bases, V lost 0 bases, and 12 bases had no gene match. CDR1 and CDR2 from the germline V gene are GTSNPN and SVGIG (reference sequence). In DNA form, the CDR3 reads TGTGCCTGGAGTGTAGACAGGGTCCCAAGGGCCGGGGCCAACGTCCTGACTTTC. It yields the protein CAWSVDRVPRAGANVLTF. Based on the CDR3 plus reference TRBV30 and TRBJ2-6, the full variable domain is SQTIHQWPATLVQPVGSPLSLECTVEGTSNPNLYWYRQAAGRGLQLLFYSVGIGQISSEVPQNLSASRPQDRQFILSSKKLLLSDSGFYLCAWSVDRVPRAGANVLTFGAGSRLTVL.

This clone was observed a handful of times. The sample has other DNA sequences that encode this CDR3 too. The chain recombines TRBV5-6 with TRBJ1-2, with 7 bases that match TRBD1. The V and J ends lost 4 bases and 6 bases, in that order; junction bases with no gene match: 6. The CDR3 length is 13 residues. CDR1 and CDR2 (germline): SGHDT, YYEEEE. The CDR3 sequence is CASSLRQGDGYTF. In nucleotides, the CDR3 is TGTGCCAGCAGCCTTCGACAGGGTGATGGCTACACCTTC.

The genes are TRBV28 and TRBJ1-5; D is undetermined. Trimming left V 5 bases short and J 3 bases short, with 8 bases between. The length of the CDR3 is 13 residues. CDR1 is MDHEN and CDR2 is SYDVKM in the germline V gene. The CDR3 sequence is CASSVGINQPQHF. CDR3 in DNA: TGTGCCAGCAGTGTCGGGATCAATCAGCCCCAGCATTTT.

The table lists this clone with a few counts. This chain links TRBV5-4 with TRBJ1-1, with D unresolved. There are 16 residues in the CDR3. The V end lost 4 bases, the J end lost 1 base, and 17 bases lay between the germline ends. Germline V gene sequence: CDR1 SGHNT, CDR2 YYREEE (reference sequence). The CDR3 sequence: CASSPRGIGRNTEAFF. CDR3 coding DNA: TGTGCCAGCAGCCCGCGTGGAATAGGCCGGAACACTGAAGCTTTCTTT.

The chain links TRBV29-1 to TRBJ2-6; 7 bases match TRBD1. The CDR3 covers 16 residues. The germline CDR1 and CDR2 sequences are SQVTM and ANQGSEA. After removal of 5 bases from V and 0 bases from J, the junction contained 7 bases not matched to a gene. In nucleotides, the CDR3 is TGCAGCGTTTTGGGCAGGGGGTACTCTGGGGCCAACGTCCTGACTTTC. Amino acids: CSVLGRGYSGANVLTF. Using reference TRBV29-1 and TRBJ2-6 for the parts outside the CDR3, the full variable domain is SAVISQKPSRDICQRGTSLTIQCQVDSQVTMMFWYRQQPGQSLTLIATANQGSEATYESGFVIDKFPISRPNLTFSTLTVSNMSPEDSSIYLCSVLGRGYSGANVLTFGAGSRLTVL.

This clone was seen only a few times. The V gene is TRBV2, the J gene TRBJ1-5; D is undetermined. The germline gives CDR1 SNHLY, CDR2 FYNNEI. The V end lost 5 bases, the J end lost 1 base, and 12 bases lay between the germline ends. The CDR3 consists of 15 residues. CDR3 DNA sequence: TGTGCCAGCAGTAGTCTTGTACAGAGCAATCAGCCCCAGCATTTT. Translating it yields CASSSLVQSNQPQHF.

The chain links TRBV5-1 to TRBJ2-5, with a tentative D call TRBD2 (6 bases). Looked up from germline, CDR1 is SGHRS and CDR2 is YFSETQ. Trimming left V 2 bases short and J 3 bases short, with 17 bases between. The CDR3 consists of 16 residues. CDR3 coding DNA: TGCGCCAGCAGCTTATCTGGGGGAGGTGTGAAAGAGACCCAGTACTTC. This translates into CASSLSGGGVKETQYF.

CDR3 region: CSAMRANEQFF. CDR3 bases: TGCAGTGCTATGAGGGCGAATGAGCAGTTCTTC. This chain connects TRBV20-1 to TRBJ2-1, with a weak D call TRBD2 (5 bases). V gave up 4 bases and J gave up 7 bases, with 8 bases separating them. Germline CDR1 reads DFQATT; CDR2 reads SNEGSKA (reference sequence). The CDR3 is 11 residues long.

This chain joins TRBV6-5 and TRBJ2-7; D unclear. V lost 7 bases and J lost 6, with 13 bases in between. The CDR3 loop spans 12 amino acids. Germline CDR1 and CDR2: MNHEY and SVGAGI. The CDR3 DNA reads as TGTGCCAGCACCTCGAACCTAGGCGAGCAGTACTTC. The encoded protein is CASTSNLGEQYF.

This chain connects TRBV30 to TRBJ2-5, with D possibly matching TRBD1 (5 bases). The V gene lost 3 bases and the J gene lost 5 bases, with 16 bases spanning the gap. In germline, CDR1 is GTSNPN, CDR2 SVGIG (reference sequence). This CDR3 has 14 residues. CDR3 bases: TGTGCCTGGAGCGCTAGAAGGGGTTGGGAGACCCAGTACTTC. Translation gives CAWSARRGWETQYF.

This clone was counted only a few times. The V gene is TRBV15, the J gene TRBJ2-4, with a possible D match to TRBD2 (5 bases). CDR3 length: 16 amino acids. V was trimmed by 3 bases and J by 8 bases, leaving 20 bases between them. Germline CDR1 LNHNV, CDR2 YYDKDF (reference sequence). CDR3 loop: CATSSLIGRPRDIQYF. CDR3 coding DNA: TGTGCCACCAGCAGCCTCATTGGGAGACCGAGGGACATTCAGTACTTC.

This clone has more than one count but fewer than ten. V usage is TRBV10-3 and J usage is TRBJ2-3; D unresolved. Germline V lookup: CDR1 ENHRY, CDR2 SYGVKD. Trimming stripped 7 bases from V and 2 bases from J, with 13 bases between. The CDR3 sequence is 14 residues long. Here the CDR3 reads CAIKQTAPTDTQYF. In nucleotides, the CDR3 is TGTGCCATCAAACAAACCGCTCCCACAGATACGCAGTATTTT.

This clone has just a few counts. The rearrangement uses TRBV6-5 and TRBJ1-2, with 8 bases matching TRBD1. The CDR3 covers 16 residues. Germline loops: CDR1 MNHEY, CDR2 SVGAGI. The J segment lost 1 base and the V segment lost 0 bases, leaving 4 bases of the junction unmatched. The CDR3 is CASSYSWTGINYGYTF. The CDR3 DNA reads TGTGCCAGCAGTTACTCCTGGACAGGGATTAACTATGGCTACACCTTC.

The chain couples TRBV6-6 to TRBJ1-3; the D is unclear. Germline V gene sequence: CDR1 MNHNY, CDR2 SVGAGI (reference sequence). The V and J ends lost 5 bases and 4 bases respectively, with 9 bases between them. The CDR3 contains 13 residues. Here the CDR3 reads CASSDPRGNTIYF. DNA of the CDR3: TGTGCCAGCAGTGATCCTCGGGGAAACACCATATATTTT.

V and J are TRBV5-1 and TRBJ1-2; no definite D call. Germline V lookup: CDR1 SGHRS, CDR2 YFSETQ. The CDR3 is 14 residues long. V lost 3 bases, J lost 3 bases, and 12 bases lay in between. This CDR3 reads CASSSPPGDYGYTF. The CDR3 DNA is TGCGCCAGCAGCTCTCCACCGGGCGACTATGGCTACACCTTC.